The 11 T cell receptor beta chains below come from one sample, sequenced in a study of blood T cells in healthy people across ages. The use of a sample-barcoded 5' primer and a J-beta primer mix characterized a second PCR of roughly 7 to 12 cycles. TCRdb analysed the 5' RACE reads with MiXCR anew, one entry per CDR3 protein. The table includes about 680,000 distinct CDR3 sequences, about 52% detected once. Sequencing used blood. Receptor source: a woman aged 55 to 70 in good health.

This clonotype has only one observation. The J gene is TRBJ2-2, the V gene TRBV7-3; D is unclear. V lost 1 base and J lost 0, with 9 bases in between. This CDR3 spans 16 amino acids. Germline V gene lookup returns CDR1 SGHTA and CDR2 FQGTGA. The DNA of the CDR3 is TGTGCCAGCAGCTTAAACAGCTACGCGAACACCGGGGAGCTGTTTTTT. This gives the protein CASSLNSYANTGELFF.

The chain combines TRBV28 with TRBJ2-7; TRBD2 is a possible D gene (5 bases). The CDR3 has 11 residues. Germline assignment: CDR1 MDHEN and CDR2 SYDVKM. Trimming removed 6 bases at V and 10 bases at J, with 13 bases between. CDR3 bases: TGTGCCAGCAGCCAAGGACGGGGACAGTACTTC. It codes for CASSQGRGQYF.

The chain combines TRBV25-1 with TRBJ2-1; no firm D call. The CDR3 is made up of 14 amino acids. The germline V gene has CDR1 MGHDK and CDR2 SYGVNS. Trimming removed 0 bases at V and 4 bases at J, with 7 bases between. The CDR3 DNA sequence: TGTGCCAGCAGTGAATATCGGCGGTACAATGAGCAGTTCTTC. Translating gives CASSEYRRYNEQFF.

This sequence joins TRBV10-3 and TRBJ2-1; maybe TRBD1 (6 bases). V lost 6 bases, J lost 2 bases, and 11 bases lay in between. Germline CDR1 and CDR2: ENHRY and SYGVKD. This CDR3 has 14 amino acids. The CDR3 nucleotides read TGTGCCATCAGCCCGGGACAAGCCTACAATGAGCAGTTCTTC. Protein: CAISPGQAYNEQFF.

The genes are TRBV20-1 and TRBJ1-5; D call uncertain. The V gene's germline CDR1 is DFQATT and CDR2 SNEGSKA (reference sequence). The CDR3 is 15 residues long. V dropped 0 bases and J dropped 4 bases, with 13 bases sitting between them. The CDR3 coding sequence is TGCAGTGCTAGAGATCCACTAGCGGGGAATCAGCCCCAGCATTTT. Protein: CSARDPLAGNQPQHF.

This clonotype was seen only a few times. V is TRBV10-3 and J is TRBJ1-1, with D tentatively TRBD1 (5 bases). Germline V gives CDR1 ENHRY, CDR2 SYGVKD. The CDR3 length is 14 residues. Trimming removed 8 bases at V and 1 base at J, with 14 bases between. The CDR3 region has the DNA TGTGCCATCCTTCCCGACAGCCCGAACACTGAAGCTTTCTTT. It specifies CAILPDSPNTEAFF.

This chain uses TRBV24-1 with TRBJ1-2; no firm D call. V shed 2 bases and J shed 2 bases, with 11 bases lying between them. The CDR3 has 15 residues. CDR1 and CDR2 (germline): KGHDR, SFDVKD. The CDR3 nucleotides read TGTGCCACCAGTGATTACCGGGGAGGGAACTATGGCTACACCTTC. This gives the protein CATSDYRGGNYGYTF.

The rearrangement links TRBV28 to TRBJ1-2; the D gene is possibly TRBD1 (5 bases). This CDR3 region has 14 residues. CDR1 and CDR2 from the germline V gene are MDHEN and SYDVKM. V was shortened by 7 bases and J by 0 bases, with 12 bases between the two germline ends. As DNA, the CDR3 is TGTGCCAGCATCGACCAGGGATCTAACTATGGCTACACCTTC. Translating gives CASIDQGSNYGYTF.

The chain couples TRBV7-8 to TRBJ2-2, with 9 bases matching TRBD1. The ends lost 5 bases at V and 5 bases at J; junction bases unmatched: 9. The CDR3 length is 16 residues. The germline V gene encodes CDR1 SGHVS and CDR2 FQNEAQ. CDR3 DNA: TGTGCCAGCAGCCCCAGACAGGGGGGATTGACCGGGGAGCTGTTTTTT. Translation gives CASSPRQGGLTGELFF.

J is TRBJ2-5 and V is TRBV28; D is perhaps TRBD1 or TRBD2 (5 bases each). The CDR3 totals 15 residues. CDR1 MDHEN and CDR2 SYDVKM come from the germline V gene. Trimming left V 6 bases short and J 2 bases short, with 16 bases between. CDR3 residues: CASSNTGRAQETQYF. Written as DNA, the CDR3 is TGTGCCAGCAGCAACACGGGGCGAGCTCAAGAGACCCAGTACTTC.

There are a few counts of this clonotype. The CDR3 loop reads CASSLVWGEQFF. CDR3 coding DNA: TGCGCCAGCAGCTTGGTTTGGGGTGAGCAGTTCTTC. The chain is built from TRBV5-1 and TRBJ2-1; D not resolved. This CDR3 is built from 12 residues. The V and J ends lost 0 bases and 9 bases respectively, with 7 bases between them. Germline CDR1 SGHRS, CDR2 YFSETQ.